What follows are 23 T cell receptor gamma chains derived from one specimen sequenced in a study of intestinal T cells in coeliac disease. Genomic DNA came from ten approximately 4.8-µm formalin-fixed paraffin-embedded scrolls per case. LymphoTrack primers amplified TRG sequences from 200 ng of biopsy DNA. TCRdb called clones from the multiplex PCR reads again using CATT. Among over 1,200 gamma-chain clones listed, 56% were seen once. The specimen was a duodenal biopsy. These TCRs come from a human donor with celiac disease.

This clone is classed as large. The chain recombines TRGV2 with TRGJP1. Germline lookup yields CDR1 EGSNGY and CDR2 YDSYNSKV. The CDR3 loop spans 15 amino acids. Losses at the gene ends were 0 bases for V and 3 bases for J; bases not matched to a gene: 4. The CDR3 nucleotides are TGTGCCACCTGGGACGGGCAACCCACTGGTTGGTTCAAGATATTT. This codes for CATWDGQPTGWFKIF.

The chain recombines TRGV2 with TRGJ1 or TRGJ2. After removal of 8 bases from V and 3 bases from J, the junction contained 10 bases not matched to a gene. In germline, CDR1 is EGSNGY, CDR2 YDSYNSKV. This CDR3 spans 13 amino acids. CDR3 sequence: CATSRPFYYKKLF. In DNA, the CDR3 is TGTGCCACCTCACGACCTTTTTATTATAAGAAACTCTTT.

This chain joins TRGV8 and TRGJ1 or TRGJ2. Germline assignment: CDR1 VENAVY and CDR2 YDSYNSRV. This CDR3 spans 11 amino acids. V gave up 4 bases and J gave up 6 bases; unmatched junction bases: 3. CDR3 coding DNA: TGTGCCACCTGGGAATTTTATAAGAAACTCTTT. This encodes CATWEFYKKLF.

CDR3 nucleotides: TGTGCCACCTGGGACGGCGCCCCCACTGGTTGGTTCAAGATATTT. This encodes CATWDGAPTGWFKIF. The chain uses TRGV2 and TRGJP1. CDR3 length: 15 amino acids. Germline loops: CDR1 EGSNGY, CDR2 YDSYNSKV. Trimming cost V 1 base and J 3 bases; bases outside gene matches: 5.

This clone is judged large. Other DNA sequences in this sample translate to the same CDR3. This chain uses TRGV3 with TRGJP2. The germline CDR1 and CDR2 sequences are VTNTFY and YDVSTARD (reference sequence). After removal of 0 bases from V and 3 bases from J, the junction contained 19 bases not matched to a gene. The CDR3 runs 20 residues. CDR3 sequence reads: CATWDRRGSRYSGSDWIKTF. The DNA of the CDR3 is TGTGCCACCTGGGACAGGCGGGGGTCTAGATATAGTGGTAGTGATTGGATCAAGACGTTT.

The V and J genes are TRGV5 and TRGJ1 or TRGJ2. V lost 5 bases to trimming and J lost 12 bases; unmatched junction nucleotides: 7. The germline V gene has CDR1 VINAFY and CDR2 YDVSNSKD. This CDR3 region has 10 residues. The CDR3 DNA follows: TGTGCCACCTGGGGACGGGGGAAACTCTTT. This encodes CATWGRGKLF.

The chain links TRGV11 to TRGJ1 or TRGJ2. TRGV11 belongs to the ORF category, with a function that is uncertain. The CDR3 length is 18 residues. Losses at the gene ends were 9 bases for V and 5 bases for J; bases not matched to a gene: 25. CDR3 sequence reads: CACWYLGTFPLDDYKKLF. DNA of the CDR3: TGTGCCTGCTGGTACTTAGGCACGTTTCCCCTTGATGATTATAAGAAACTCTTT.

The V and J genes are TRGV8 and TRGJ1 or TRGJ2. The V gene end was trimmed by 6 bases and the J gene end by 5 bases; junction bases not matched to a gene: 4. CDR3 length equals 11 residues. Germline V CDR1 and CDR2: VENAVY, YDSYNSRV. This chain's CDR3 is CATWIDYKKLF. The CDR3 nucleotides read TGTGCCACCTGGATTGATTATAAGAAACTCTTT.

This chain joins TRGV2 and TRGJ1 or TRGJ2. After removal of 1 base from V and 3 bases from J, the junction contained 6 bases not matched to a gene. Per the germline V gene, CDR1 is EGSNGY and CDR2 is YDSYNSKV. The CDR3 spans 14 residues. This CDR3 reads CATWDGLGYYKKLF. CDR3 in DNA: TGTGCCACCTGGGACGGACTTGGTTATTATAAGAAACTCTTT.

This clone was detected a few times. This chain links TRGV3 with TRGJ1 or TRGJ2. V was pared by 5 bases and J by 5 bases, with 15 bases of the junction left unmatched. The CDR3 has 15 residues. In germline, CDR1 is VTNTFY, CDR2 YDVSTARD (reference sequence). CDR3 residues: CATWVNSKWNYKKLF. The CDR3 DNA is TGTGCCACCTGGGTCAACTCTAAATGGAATTATAAGAAACTCTTT.

In its sample, this clone was seen a few times. J is TRGJ1 or TRGJ2 and V is TRGV8. Germline trimming cut 4 bases from V and 10 bases from J; bases unmatched to any gene: 1. This CDR3 spans 9 amino acids. Germline values: CDR1 VENAVY, CDR2 YDSYNSRV. The CDR3 DNA follows: TGTGCCACCTGGGAGAAGAAACTCTTT. As protein: CATWEKKLF.

The chain employs TRGV2 and TRGJ1 or TRGJ2. The CDR3 spans 13 residues. Trimming took 4 bases from V and 5 from J; bases not matched to a gene: 8. The germline gives CDR1 EGSNGY, CDR2 YDSYNSKV. The CDR3 region is CATWDSPNYKKLF. DNA of the CDR3: TGTGCCACCTGGGATTCACCTAATTATAAGAAACTCTTT.

By sample fraction, this clone is large. J is TRGJ1 or TRGJ2 and V is TRGV10. TRGV10 is an open reading frame whose function is uncertain. V was clipped by 8 bases and J by 1 base; unmatched bases: 15. The CDR3 is 16 amino acids. CDR3 protein: CAAWDPLTSNYYKKLF. The DNA for the CDR3 is TGTGCTGCGTGGGATCCCTTAACGTCCAATTATTATAAGAAACTCTTT.

On this clone: A read error may explain this, as a much larger clone is one base away. J is TRGJP2 and V is TRGV2. CDR1 EGSNGY and CDR2 YDSYNSKV come from the germline V gene. The CDR3 length is 17 residues. The V and J ends lost 0 bases and 3 bases, in that order; junction bases with no gene match: 10. Here the CDR3 DNA reads TGTGCCACCTGGGACGGGCCTCTGCATGGTAGTGATTGGATCAAGACGTTT. Translation gives CATWDGPLHGSDWIKTF.

V gene TRGV10 combines with J gene TRGJ1 or TRGJ2. TRGV10 is noted as an ORF with a role that remains uncertain. V dropped 8 bases and J dropped 5; count of bases not matched to a gene: 10. CDR3 length equals 13 residues. The CDR3 loop reads CAAWVPINYKKLF. The CDR3 region has the DNA TGTGCTGCGTGGGTGCCCATAAATTATAAGAAACTCTTT.

V is TRGV9 and J is TRGJ1 or TRGJ2. The CDR3 is 13 residues long. Trimming cost V 11 bases and J 5 bases; bases outside gene matches: 15. Germline CDR1 and CDR2: GITISATS and ISYDGTV (reference sequence). CDR3 bases: TGTGCCTGTGGGAGGTTAAAGCATTATAAGAAACTCTTT. Its translation is CACGRLKHYKKLF.

Written as DNA, the CDR3 is TGTGCTGCTGGATTAGGCACGGATTGGATCAAGACGTTT. Translating it yields CAAGLGTDWIKTF. This chain links TRGV11 with TRGJP2. TRGV11 is placed among ORFs of uncertain function. The CDR3 spans 13 residues.

This clone was observed a handful of times. The V and J genes are TRGV4 and TRGJP1. V shed 11 bases, J shed 6 bases, and the junction held 9 bases outside the gene matches. Germline V gene sequence: CDR1 EGSTGY, CDR2 YDSYTSSV. The length of the CDR3 is 12 residues. The CDR3 coding sequence is TGTGCCATCCGAGGGGCTGGTTGGTTCAAGATATTT. Its protein product is CAIRGAGWFKIF.

By sample fraction, this clone is large. The rearrangement uses TRGV9 and TRGJ1 or TRGJ2. The CDR3 length is 10 residues. Germline assignment: CDR1 GITISATS and CDR2 ISYDGTV (reference sequence). V dropped 6 bases and J dropped 7; count of bases not matched to a gene: 3. As DNA, the CDR3 is TGTGCCTTGTGGAGATATAAGAAACTCTTT. This sequence encodes CALWRYKKLF.

This clone was seen a handful of times. V usage is TRGV2 and J usage is TRGJ1 or TRGJ2. The germline CDR1 and CDR2 sequences are EGSNGY and YDSYNSKV. The V gene end was trimmed by 0 bases and the J gene end by 6 bases; junction bases not matched to a gene: 8. The CDR3 is 14 residues long. The CDR3 reads CATWDGPGGYKKLF. Here the CDR3 DNA reads TGTGCCACCTGGGACGGGCCGGGTGGTTATAAGAAACTCTTT.

V gene TRGV3 combines with J gene TRGJ1 or TRGJ2. Germline CDR1 and CDR2: VTNTFY and YDVSTARD (reference sequence). Trimming at V came to 12 bases and at J to 5 bases, leaving 4 bases not matched to a gene. This CDR3 is built from 9 residues. This chain's CDR3 is CAFDYKKLF. CDR3 nucleotides: TGTGCCTTTGATTATAAGAAACTCTTT.

This clone showed up just once. The chain recombines TRGV10 with TRGJ1 or TRGJ2. TRGV10 is recorded as an ORF, its role being uncertain. There are 14 residues in the CDR3. Trimming at V came to 8 bases and at J to 3 bases, leaving 11 bases not matched to a gene. DNA of the CDR3: TGTGCTGCGTGGGTCTCGCCCTTTTATTATAAGAAACTCTTT. Translation: CAAWVSPFYYKKLF.

The chain links TRGV3 to TRGJ1 or TRGJ2. The germline gives CDR1 VTNTFY, CDR2 YDVSTARD (reference sequence). V was pared by 0 bases and J by 1 base, with 12 bases of the junction left unmatched. This CDR3 spans 17 amino acids. The CDR3 here is CATWDRSHVFNYYKKLF. Written as DNA, the CDR3 is TGTGCCACCTGGGACAGGAGCCACGTTTTCAATTATTATAAGAAACTCTTT.